This T cell receptor beta chain emerged from a study of blood T cell repertoires in COVID-19. Profiled with immunoSEQ multiplex PCR; TCRdb holds only in-frame clones, not every one. Of about 160,000 clones in the sample, 82% were seen once. Trimming took off 4 bases at V and 3 bases at J, with 14 bases between the two ends. The CDR3 is 14 amino acids. Germline V gene lookup returns CDR1 SGDLS and CDR2 YYNGEE. The chain has TRBV9 and TRBJ2-7; a weak D match, TRBD2 (6 bases). Sequencing was performed on PBMCs or T cells enriched from blood (not recorded which). This receptor was obtained from a man in his fifties or sixties who had recovered from COVID-19. CDR3 region: CASSPGGLVYEQYF. CDR3 nucleotides: TGTGCCAGCAGCCCTGGAGGGCTAGTCTACGAGCAGTACTTC.